The present T cell receptor (beta chain) was sequenced within a study of blood T cell repertoires in COVID-19. Study context: T cells, B-cell-depleted T cells, or PBMCs provided the cDNA or gDNA that served as material.

Study processing details: Reference gene primer amplification in the assay estimated nucleated cell counts. Using immunoSEQ multiplex PCR, the repertoire was profiled, and TCRdb retains in-frame clones only, with some absent. D and trimming were read from the DNA, whereas the V and J calls and clone size are those reported in that table. The sample has about 170,000 clones; 88% are singletons. The sequence was obtained from a man aged 50 to 60 who had recovered from COVID-19. Sequenced input: peripheral blood.

For the CDR3, the DNA is TGTGCCAGCAGCTTCGGGGGGAGCACAGATACGCAGTATTTT. Protein product: CASSFGGSTDTQYF. The V call is TRBV5-4, the J call TRBJ2-3; 7 bases line up with TRBD2. The CDR3 length is 14 residues. Losses at the gene ends were 2 bases for V and 0 bases for J; bases not matched to a gene: 0. Germline V lookup: CDR1 SGHNT, CDR2 YYREEE (reference sequence).